Following are 32 T cell receptor beta chains from one sample sequenced in a study of vaccination and CD4 T cells after COVID-19. TCRdb re-called the PCR reads through MiXCR, storing one row per CDR3 protein. The sample consists of some 20,000 distinct CDR3 sequences, around three fifths of them appearing once. Sequences were derived from CD4+ T cells from blood, sampled after SARS-CoV-2 vaccination. These TCRs come from a human donor who had recovered from COVID-19.

CDR3 DNA sequence: TGTGCCAGCAGTTTATTGGGCAGTACGAGGGAGCAGTACTTC. Encoded protein: CASSLLGSTREQYF. The V and J genes are TRBV27 and TRBJ2-7; D unresolved. The CDR3 is 14 residues long. V was trimmed by 1 base and J by 7 bases, leaving 14 bases between them. In germline, CDR1 is MNHEY, CDR2 SMNVEV (reference sequence).

The CDR3 region is CASSLNRNEQFF. The CDR3 DNA reads as TGTGCCAGCAGCTTAAACCGCAATGAGCAGTTCTTC. The chain couples TRBV7-2 to TRBJ2-1; no clear D gene. The CDR3 has 12 residues. V was clipped by 2 bases and J by 6 bases, with 5 bases between them. Per germline, CDR1 SGHTA and CDR2 FQGNSA. The full variable domain, with the rest looked up from reference TRBV7-2 and TRBJ2-1, is GAGVSQSPSNKVTEKGKDVELRCDPISGHTALYWYRQSLGQGLEFLIYFQGNSAPDKSGLPSDRFSAERTGGSVSTLTIQRTQQEDSAVYLCASSLNRNEQFFGPGTRLTVL.

This chain uses TRBV9 with TRBJ2-3; perhaps TRBD2 as D (6 bases). Trimming took 0 bases from V and 1 from J, leaving 9 bases between them. Germline V CDR1 and CDR2: SGDLS, YYNGEE. This CDR3 is 15 amino acids long. The CDR3 loop reads CASSVELARTDTQYF. The CDR3 coding sequence is TGTGCCAGCAGCGTAGAACTAGCCCGCACAGATACGCAGTATTTT.

This CDR3 reads CASRTASGAGIQYF. The CDR3 DNA follows: TGTGCCAGCCGCACGGCTAGCGGGGCAGGGATTCAGTACTTC. V and J are TRBV7-2 and TRBJ2-4; TRBD2 aligns across 9 bases. In germline, CDR1 is SGHTA, CDR2 FQGNSA. V lost 8 bases and J lost 10; bases outside the gene matches: 12. CDR3 length: 14 amino acids.

This clonotype was seen a handful of times. The chain recombines TRBV24-1 with TRBJ2-5; unclear D gene. V shed 3 bases and J shed 2 bases, with 3 bases lying between them. This CDR3 is 12 amino acids long. CDR1 KGHDR and CDR2 SFDVKD come from the germline V gene. CDR3 bases: TGTGCCACCAGTGATCAGCAAGAGACCCAGTACTTC. This sequence encodes CATSDQQETQYF.

In this sample, this clonotype turned up once. This chain connects TRBV6-2 or TRBV6-3 to TRBJ1-5, with 7 bases aligning to TRBD1. CDR1 and CDR2 (germline): MNHEY, SVGEGT. The V and J ends lost 5 bases and 2 bases, in that order; junction bases with no gene match: 9. This CDR3 is 16 amino acids long. Written as DNA, the CDR3 is TGTGCCAGCAGTCCAGGGGGGCTCGGACGCAATCAGCCCCAGCATTTT. Translated, it gives CASSPGGLGRNQPQHF.

This clonotype has only one observation. The J gene is TRBJ2-1, the V gene TRBV7-2; a weak D match, TRBD2 (5 bases). The V end lost 5 bases, the J end lost 7 bases, and 9 bases lay between the germline ends. Looked up from germline, CDR1 is SGHTA and CDR2 is FQGNSA. The CDR3 is made up of 12 amino acids. The chain's CDR3 is CASSAWTNEQFF. CDR3 nucleotide sequence: TGTGCCAGCAGCGCTTGGACTAATGAGCAGTTCTTC. The full variable domain, completed using reference TRBV7-2 and TRBJ2-1, is GAGVSQSPSNKVTEKGKDVELRCDPISGHTALYWYRQSLGQGLEFLIYFQGNSAPDKSGLPSDRFSAERTGGSVSTLTIQRTQQEDSAVYLCASSAWTNEQFFGPGTRLTVL.

This chain uses TRBV30 with TRBJ1-1, with TRBD1 matching over 11 bases. V dropped 1 base and J dropped 9; count of bases not matched to a gene: 1. CDR1 GTSNPN and CDR2 SVGIG come from the germline V gene (reference sequence). This CDR3 has 12 residues. The CDR3 spells CAWSGTGGQAFF. The DNA of the CDR3 is TGTGCCTGGAGTGGGACAGGGGGCCAAGCTTTCTTT.

This clonotype was seen a handful of times. The V call is TRBV12-5, the J call TRBJ1-2; D gene ambiguous. CDR1 and CDR2 from the germline V gene are LGHNT and FRNRAP. With 6 bases removed from V and 2 bases from J, the gap between germline ends came to 7 bases. The CDR3 is 12 residues long. The DNA for the CDR3 is TGTGCTAGTGGGTACAGCAACTATGGCTACACCTTC. Its translation is CASGYSNYGYTF.

This chain's CDR3 is CSAIQGTTEAFF. The CDR3 coding sequence is TGCAGTGCTATACAGGGTACGACTGAAGCTTTCTTT. The chain carries TRBV20-1 and TRBJ1-1; TRBD1 might be the D (6 bases). The V gene lost 4 bases and the J gene lost 5 bases, with 11 bases spanning the gap. Germline CDR1 DFQATT, CDR2 SNEGSKA (reference sequence). The CDR3 spans 12 residues.

The chain joins TRBV11-3 to TRBJ2-3, with TRBD2 matching over 7 bases. V dropped 5 bases and J dropped 3; count of bases not matched to a gene: 14. Germline V gives CDR1 SGHNT, CDR2 YENEEA. The CDR3 consists of 17 residues. The CDR3 region is CASSMRSGWGGTDTQYF. Here the CDR3 DNA reads TGTGCCAGCAGCATGCGGAGCGGCTGGGGGGGGACAGATACGCAGTATTTT.

The chain has TRBV20-1 and TRBJ2-7; no definite D call. CDR3 length: 18 residues. Germline V gene data show CDR1 as DFQATT and CDR2 as SNEGSKA (reference sequence). Trimming stripped 5 bases from V and 2 bases from J, with 28 bases between. The CDR3 DNA follows: TGCAGTGCTCCGTCCCCTCCTGGGCCAAAAGTAAGGGCCTACGAGCAGTACTTC. Its translation: CSAPSPPGPKVRAYEQYF.

The chain employs TRBV21-1 and TRBJ1-5. TRBV21-1 is a pseudogene locus. This CDR3 region has 18 residues. CDR3 sequence reads: CASSFRSRESYSNQPQHF. The CDR3 DNA follows: TGTGCCAGCAGCTTTCGTTCGAGGGAAAGTTATAGCAATCAGCCCCAGCATTTT.

The V gene is TRBV20-1, the J gene TRBJ2-3; 10 bases line up with TRBD2. V lost 0 bases and J lost 1; bases outside the gene matches: 7. Germline assignment: CDR1 DFQATT and CDR2 SNEGSKA (reference sequence). The CDR3 has 17 residues. CDR3: CSARDQLAGRGTDTQYF. CDR3 sequence (DNA): TGCAGTGCTAGAGATCAACTAGCGGGACGGGGCACAGATACGCAGTATTTT.

This clonotype was observed a single time. The chain is built from TRBV19 and TRBJ2-1; TRBD2 aligns across 9 bases. CDR3 length equals 17 residues. Germline V gives CDR1 LNHDA, CDR2 SQIVND (reference sequence). V shed 3 bases, J shed 2 bases, and the junction held 8 bases outside the gene matches. CDR3: CASSIIGAGGPYNEQFF. The CDR3 bases are TGTGCCAGTAGTATTATTGGGGCGGGAGGGCCCTACAATGAGCAGTTCTTC.

The rearrangement links TRBV4-1 to TRBJ2-4, with 14 bases matching TRBD2. V dropped 3 bases and J dropped 9; count of bases not matched to a gene: 4. Germline values: CDR1 MGHRA, CDR2 YSYEKL. The CDR3 length is 15 residues. The CDR3 coding sequence is TGCGCCAGCAGCCAGGGACTAGCGGGAGTTGGCATTCAGTACTTC. As protein: CASSQGLAGVGIQYF.

This clonotype is a singleton in its sample. The rearrangement uses TRBV2 and TRBJ2-5, with D hard to call. The CDR3 is 12 residues long. With 2 bases removed from V and 4 bases from J, the gap between germline ends came to 5 bases. CDR1 is SNHLY, CDR2 FYNNEI, per germline. The CDR3 DNA follows: TGTGCCAGCAGTGAAATAGGAGAGACCCAGTACTTC. Its translation: CASSEIGETQYF.

The genes are TRBV30 and TRBJ1-5; D is ambiguous. The CDR3 is 14 residues long. The V and J ends lost 4 bases and 3 bases respectively, with 13 bases between them. Germline V gene sequence: CDR1 GTSNPN, CDR2 SVGIG (reference sequence). Here the CDR3 reads CAWNTLGINQPQHF. The CDR3 nucleotides read TGTGCCTGGAATACTCTGGGGATCAATCAGCCCCAGCATTTT.

This clonotype occurred a few times. The rearrangement uses TRBV19 and TRBJ1-5; a possible D gene is TRBD1 (5 bases). Trimming shortened V by 4 bases and J by 2 bases, and 15 bases separated the two germline ends. The CDR3 contains 16 residues. Germline CDR1 reads LNHDA; CDR2 reads SQIVND (reference sequence). The CDR3 sequence: CASSSRGAFGNQPQHF. The CDR3 DNA follows: TGTGCCAGTAGTAGTCGTGGGGCATTTGGCAATCAGCCCCAGCATTTT.

V and J are TRBV15 and TRBJ2-7; 7 bases are a match to TRBD1. Germline trimming cut 2 bases from V and 6 bases from J; bases unmatched to any gene: 7. The germline V gene encodes CDR1 LNHNV and CDR2 YYDKDF (reference sequence). The CDR3 loop spans 14 amino acids. CDR3 sequence: CATSRTGDLREQYF. Here the CDR3 DNA reads TGTGCCACCAGCAGAACAGGGGATTTACGCGAGCAGTACTTC.

This clonotype has a handful of counts. The CDR3 sequence: CASRSVKRLGELFF. DNA of the CDR3: TGTGCCAGCAGGTCGGTCAAGCGGCTCGGGGAGCTGTTTTTT. The chain joins TRBV27 to TRBJ2-2; maybe TRBD2 (5 bases). Germline V CDR1 and CDR2: MNHEY, SMNVEV (reference sequence). The CDR3 sequence is 14 residues long. V lost 6 bases and J 7 bases, leaving 15 bases between the germline ends.

The table lists this clonotype with a few counts. V and J are TRBV6-1 and TRBJ1-6; a possible D gene is TRBD1 (6 bases). The germline V gene has CDR1 MNHNS and CDR2 SASEGT. Trimming left V 3 bases short and J 8 bases short, with 14 bases between. The CDR3 loop spans 15 amino acids. CDR3 sequence: CASSERTVLDSPLHF. CDR3 nucleotide sequence: TGTGCCAGCAGTGAGAGGACAGTGTTGGATTCACCCCTCCACTTT.

The J gene is TRBJ1-6, the V gene TRBV28, with D perhaps TRBD1 (6 bases). The V and J ends lost 1 base and 10 bases respectively, with 14 bases between them. CDR1 MDHEN and CDR2 SYDVKM come from the germline V gene. This CDR3 has 15 residues. CDR3 DNA: TGTGCCAGCAGTTTATCGGGACAAACTTCCTCACCCCTCCACTTT. Its protein product is CASSLSGQTSSPLHF.

The chain links TRBV19 to TRBJ2-2, with D perhaps being TRBD1 or TRBD2 (6 bases each). Germline CDR1 reads LNHDA; CDR2 reads SQIVND (reference sequence). The CDR3 has 16 residues. The V end was cut by 6 bases, the J end by 0 bases, with 14 bases between. CDR3 sequence reads: CASREGQIANTGELFF. CDR3 bases: TGTGCCAGTAGGGAGGGACAAATCGCGAACACCGGGGAGCTGTTTTTT.

The V and J genes are TRBV7-2 and TRBJ1-5, with a tentative D call TRBD1 (6 bases). The ends were cut back, 5 bases at V and 6 bases at J, with 17 bases in the middle. This CDR3 spans 15 amino acids. CDR1 SGHTA and CDR2 FQGNSA come from the germline V gene. This CDR3 reads CASSRTGSGRQPQHF. The DNA of the CDR3 is TGTGCCAGCAGCAGAACAGGGTCGGGACGTCAGCCCCAGCATTTT.

V gene TRBV6-1 combines with J gene TRBJ1-5; D remains ambiguous. CDR1 MNHNS and CDR2 SASEGT come from the germline V gene. V was clipped by 1 base and J by 7 bases, with 14 bases between them. This CDR3 is 15 amino acids long. The CDR3 DNA is TGTGCCAGCAGTGAAGTCGGTGGGGAGAGCCAGCCCCAGCATTTT. This sequence encodes CASSEVGGESQPQHF.

This sequence joins TRBV20-1 and TRBJ1-4; 10 bases are shared with TRBD1. Germline lookup yields CDR1 DFQATT and CDR2 SNEGSKA (reference sequence). This CDR3 contains 15 residues. The junction had 13 bases not matched to a gene; V was cut back by 7 bases and J by 8 bases. The CDR3 DNA reads as TGCAGTGTTATCCGTCCGACAGGGGGCGCGGAAAAACTGTTTTTT. Translated: CSVIRPTGGAEKLFF.

The V call is TRBV19, the J call TRBJ1-1, with D unclear. Germline CDR1 reads LNHDA; CDR2 reads SQIVND (reference sequence). V was pared by 6 bases and J by 4 bases, with 9 bases between. The CDR3 consists of 12 residues. CDR3 amino acids: CASSGIGTEAFF. The CDR3 DNA reads TGTGCCAGTAGCGGAATTGGCACTGAAGCTTTCTTT.

The rearrangement links TRBV23-1 to TRBJ1-2; a possible D gene is TRBD1 (5 bases). TRBV23-1 is identified as an open reading frame with a role that is uncertain. This CDR3 is built from 15 residues. Deletions cut 9 bases from V and 5 bases from J, with 22 bases between. In DNA, the CDR3 is TGCGCCAGGTTCCCCCGACAGCCCAAGAGGTATGGCTACACCTTC. Amino acids: CARFPRQPKRYGYTF.

The chain recombines TRBV20-1 with TRBJ1-6; 7 positions agree with TRBD1. The CDR3 loop spans 14 amino acids. The germline V gene encodes CDR1 DFQATT and CDR2 SNEGSKA (reference sequence). V lost 4 bases to trimming and J lost 6 bases; unmatched junction nucleotides: 6. CDR3 sequence reads: CSAKQQGSNSPLHF. CDR3 bases: TGCAGTGCTAAACAACAGGGGAGTAATTCACCCCTCCACTTT.

This rearrangement joins TRBV7-2 to TRBJ2-3, with 13 bases matching TRBD2. The CDR3 runs 16 residues. With 3 bases clipped from V and 5 bases from J, the junction kept 5 bases outside the gene matches. Germline CDR1 SGHTA, CDR2 FQGNSA. Here the CDR3 reads CASSFGLAGVKDTQYF. CDR3 bases: TGTGCCAGCAGCTTTGGACTAGCGGGAGTTAAAGATACGCAGTATTTT.

The chain couples TRBV25-1 to TRBJ1-1; D ambiguous. V lost 2 bases to trimming and J lost 10 bases, with 14 bases between them. From germline, CDR1 is MGHDK and CDR2 SYGVNS. This CDR3 spans 13 amino acids. CDR3 sequence: CASSEHFLFGAFF. The CDR3, as DNA: TGTGCCAGCAGTGAACATTTCCTCTTTGGAGCTTTCTTT.